This TCR beta chain is from a study of cytomegalovirus exposure and HLA in healthy donors. The CDR3 loop spans 13 amino acids. The V gene end was trimmed by 5 bases and the J gene end by 5 bases; junction bases not matched to a gene: 3. The germline V gene has CDR1 MNHEY and CDR2 SMNVEV (reference sequence). The repertoire was sequenced with immunoSEQ multiplex PCR; TCRdb's copy has only in-frame clones and lacks some. The sample includes approximately 200,000 clones, around 80% of them seen just once. This receptor was identified in a woman aged 25 to 45 in good health and CMV-seropositive. The chain is built from TRBV27 and TRBJ1-1; 9 nucleotides line up with TRBD1. Material for sequencing was PBMCs. CDR3 amino acids: CASSIQGATEAFF. Here the CDR3 DNA reads TGTGCCAGCAGTATACAGGGGGCGACTGAAGCTTTCTTT.